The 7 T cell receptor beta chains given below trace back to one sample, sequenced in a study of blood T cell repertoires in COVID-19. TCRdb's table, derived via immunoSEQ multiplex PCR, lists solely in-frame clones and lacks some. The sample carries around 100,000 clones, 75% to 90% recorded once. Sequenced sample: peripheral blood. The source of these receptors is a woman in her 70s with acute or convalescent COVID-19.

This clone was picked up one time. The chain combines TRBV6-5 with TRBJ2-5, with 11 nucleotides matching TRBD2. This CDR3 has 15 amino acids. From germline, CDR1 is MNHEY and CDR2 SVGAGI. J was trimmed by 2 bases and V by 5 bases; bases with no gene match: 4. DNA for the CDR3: TGTGCCAGCAGTAGAGGGACTAGCGGACAAGAGACCCAGTACTTC. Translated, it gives CASSRGTSGQETQYF.

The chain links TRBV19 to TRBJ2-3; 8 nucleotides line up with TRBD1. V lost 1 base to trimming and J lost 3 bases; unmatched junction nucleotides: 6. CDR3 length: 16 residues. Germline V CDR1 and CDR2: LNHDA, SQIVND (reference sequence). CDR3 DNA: TGTGCCAGTAGTATAGGCGGCGGGACAGGAACAGATACGCAGTATTTT. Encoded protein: CASSIGGGTGTDTQYF.

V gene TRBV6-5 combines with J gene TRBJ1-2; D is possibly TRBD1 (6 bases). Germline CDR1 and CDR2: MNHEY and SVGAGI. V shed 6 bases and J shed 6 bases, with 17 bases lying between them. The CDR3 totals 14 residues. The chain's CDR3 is CASRTTGGADGYTF. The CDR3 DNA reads TGTGCCAGCAGGACGACGGGGGGGGCGGATGGCTACACCTTC.

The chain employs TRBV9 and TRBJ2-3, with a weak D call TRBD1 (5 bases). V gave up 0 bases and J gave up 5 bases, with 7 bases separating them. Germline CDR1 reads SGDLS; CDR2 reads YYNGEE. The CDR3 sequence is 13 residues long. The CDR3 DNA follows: TGTGCCAGCAGCGTAGGGGGCGGAGATACGCAGTATTTT. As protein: CASSVGGGDTQYF. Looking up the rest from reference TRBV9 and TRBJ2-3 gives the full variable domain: DSGVTQTPKHLITATGQRVTLRCSPRSGDLSVYWYQQSLDQGLQFLIQYYNGEERAKGNILERFSAQQFPDLHSELNLSSLELGDSALYFCASSVGGGDTQYFGPGTRLTVL.

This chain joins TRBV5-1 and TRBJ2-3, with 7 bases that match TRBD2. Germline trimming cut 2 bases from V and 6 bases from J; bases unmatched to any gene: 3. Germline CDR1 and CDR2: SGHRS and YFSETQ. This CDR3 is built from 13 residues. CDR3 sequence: CASSFGEGDTQYF. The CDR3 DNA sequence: TGCGCCAGCAGCTTTGGGGAGGGCGATACGCAGTATTTT.

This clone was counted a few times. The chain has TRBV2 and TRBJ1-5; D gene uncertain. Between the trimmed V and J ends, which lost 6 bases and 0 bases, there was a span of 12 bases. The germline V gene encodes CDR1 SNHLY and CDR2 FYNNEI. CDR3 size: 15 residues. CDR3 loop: CASRPGVHSNQPQHF. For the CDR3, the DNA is TGTGCCAGCAGGCCCGGGGTACATAGCAATCAGCCCCAGCATTTT.

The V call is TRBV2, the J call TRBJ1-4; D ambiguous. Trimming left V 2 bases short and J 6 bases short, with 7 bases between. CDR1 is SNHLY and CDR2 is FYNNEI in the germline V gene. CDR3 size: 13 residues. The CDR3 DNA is TGTGCCAGCAGTGAACAGGTCGATGAAAAACTGTTTTTT. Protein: CASSEQVDEKLFF.